These 3 T cell receptor beta chains share one sample of origin, sequenced in a study of early stage breast cancer tumors. Only in-frame clones appear in the TCRdb table, and some are missing; sequencing was by immunoSEQ multiplex PCR. This table holds some 36,000 clones, 74% found once. Specimen: blood. Receptors were obtained from a person between 60 and 69 years old with breast cancer.

The chain recombines TRBV27 with TRBJ1-2; no definite D call. Per the germline V gene, CDR1 is MNHEY and CDR2 is SMNVEV (reference sequence). V shed 1 base and J shed 2 bases, with 5 bases lying between them. This CDR3 contains 13 residues. The CDR3 loop reads CASSLYGNYGYTF. In nucleotides, the CDR3 is TGTGCCAGCAGTTTATACGGAAACTATGGCTACACCTTC.

The chain links TRBV6-6 to TRBJ1-2, with 7 bases lining up with TRBD1. CDR1 MNHNY and CDR2 SVGAGI come from the germline V gene (reference sequence). The CDR3 is made up of 13 amino acids. Trimming took 3 bases from V and 4 from J; bases not matched to a gene: 2. This CDR3 reads CASSYQGGYGYTF. DNA for the CDR3: TGTGCCAGCAGTTATCAGGGGGGCTATGGCTACACCTTC.

The gene calls are TRBV7-2 and TRBJ2-2; no clear D gene. Germline V gives CDR1 SGHTA, CDR2 FQGNSA. The CDR3 loop spans 14 amino acids. Trimming left V 3 bases short and J 10 bases short, with 15 bases between. The CDR3 region has the DNA TGTGCCAGCAGCTTCGTTGGAGTAGTGTCGGAGCTGTTTTTT. Translation gives CASSFVGVVSELFF. Full variable domain (rest looked up from reference TRBV7-2 and TRBJ2-2): GAGVSQSPSNKVTEKGKDVELRCDPISGHTALYWYRQSLGQGLEFLIYFQGNSAPDKSGLPSDRFSAERTGGSVSTLTIQRTQQEDSAVYLCASSFVGVVSELFFGEGSRLTVL.